This T cell receptor beta chain was documented in a study of cytomegalovirus exposure and HLA in healthy donors. Germline V gives CDR1 SGHTA, CDR2 FQGNSA. CDR3 size: 16 residues. V shed 1 base and J shed 6 bases, with 17 bases lying between them. It was with 60 Vbeta and 13 Jbeta primers that the PCR ran. Only in-frame clones appear in the TCRdb table, and some are missing; sequencing was by immunoSEQ multiplex PCR. The sample carries 110,000 to 150,000 clones, 65% to 80% recorded once. The chain combines TRBV7-2 with TRBJ2-3, with a possible D match to TRBD2 (6 bases). Sequencing was done on a sample of PBMCs. The sequence came from a woman in her fifties or sixties in good health and CMV-seropositive. The CDR3 spells CASSLVVTSIADTQYF. DNA of the CDR3: TGTGCCAGCAGCTTAGTTGTGACTAGTATCGCGGATACGCAGTATTTT.